Each of the 14 T cell receptor beta chains below was sequenced from the same sample in a study of blood T cells in healthy people across ages. A sample-barcoded 5' primer and a J-beta primer mix were used in a second PCR of roughly 7 to 12 cycles. One entry per CDR3 protein, called by TCRdb with MiXCR from the 5' RACE reads. There are 650,000 to 800,000 distinct CDR3 sequences in the sample; 44% occur only once, and approximately 20% lies in the top ten. What was sequenced was blood. Receptor source: a man between 60 and 70 years old in good health.

This rearrangement joins TRBV6-5 to TRBJ2-3, with TRBD2 matching over 12 bases. Germline V gene sequence: CDR1 MNHEY, CDR2 SVGAGI. V shed 4 bases, J shed 0 bases, and the junction held 14 bases outside the gene matches. This CDR3 has 20 amino acids. The CDR3 protein is CASSSRELAGGYQSTDTQYF. CDR3 in DNA: TGTGCCAGCAGTTCGCGTGAACTAGCGGGGGGATACCAAAGCACAGATACGCAGTATTTT.

The chain employs TRBV7-3 and TRBJ2-1, with 9 nucleotides matching TRBD2. Germline V gene data show CDR1 as SGHTA and CDR2 as FQGTGA. Losses at the gene ends were 5 bases for V and 7 bases for J; bases not matched to a gene: 12. CDR3 size: 16 residues. For the CDR3, the DNA is TGTGCCAGCAGCCCATGGGTTAGCGGGGGATTAAATGAGCAGTTCTTC. As protein: CASSPWVSGGLNEQFF.

This clonotype has just a few counts. The chain recombines TRBV2 with TRBJ2-4; 8 bases align to TRBD2. J gave up 13 bases and V 6 bases, and 8 bases lay outside the gene matches. Germline V lookup: CDR1 SNHLY, CDR2 FYNNEI. The CDR3 spans 12 residues. The CDR3 region has the DNA TGTGCCAGCAGGGGAGGGGGACTAGGGCAGTACTTC. This sequence encodes CASRGGGLGQYF.

At least ten counts were recorded for this clonotype. The chain joins TRBV12-3 or TRBV12-4 to TRBJ1-6; D not resolved. CDR3 size: 15 residues. V shed 4 bases and J shed 7 bases, with 14 bases lying between them. CDR3 region: CASSSKLGTNSPLHF. In DNA, the CDR3 is TGTGCCAGCAGTTCAAAGCTGGGAACGAATTCACCCCTCCACTTT.

The chain has TRBV5-5 and TRBJ2-3, with TRBD1 matching over 7 bases. V dropped 0 bases and J dropped 3; count of bases not matched to a gene: 4. This CDR3 contains 15 residues. The germline gives CDR1 SGHKS, CDR2 YYEKEE (reference sequence). CDR3 sequence reads: CASSLAGGWTDTQYF. In DNA form, the CDR3 reads TGTGCCAGCAGCTTGGCAGGGGGATGGACAGATACGCAGTATTTT.

The rearrangement links TRBV11-3 to TRBJ2-7, with TRBD2 as a possible D gene (5 bases). The end of the DNA aligns better with TRBJ2-5, so the J call may be wrong. The CDR3 has 13 amino acids. Looked up from germline, CDR1 is SGHNT and CDR2 is YENEEA. The CDR3: CASSFGERETQYF. DNA of the CDR3: TGTGCCAGCAGCTTCGGGGAGCGAGAGACCCAGTACTTC.

Only a few counts were recorded for this clonotype. This sequence joins TRBV29-1 and TRBJ1-1; no clear D. Germline assignment: CDR1 SQVTM and CDR2 ANQGSEA. Between the trimmed V and J ends, which lost 5 bases and 1 base, there was a span of 8 bases. CDR3 length equals 12 residues. The CDR3 loop reads CSVLPSNTEAFF. CDR3 bases: TGCAGCGTTCTACCTTCGAACACTGAAGCTTTCTTT. Full variable domain (rest looked up from reference TRBV29-1 and TRBJ1-1): SAVISQKPSRDICQRGTSLTIQCQVDSQVTMMFWYRQQPGQSLTLIATANQGSEATYESGFVIDKFPISRPNLTFSTLTVSNMSPEDSSIYLCSVLPSNTEAFFGQGTRLTVV.

This clonotype was detected only once. This chain links TRBV20-1 with TRBJ2-3, with TRBD1 identical over 7 bases. After removal of 0 bases from V and 0 bases from J, the junction contained 6 bases not matched to a gene. Germline CDR1 is DFQATT and CDR2 is SNEGSKA (reference sequence). This CDR3 is built from 16 residues. In DNA form, the CDR3 reads TGCAGTGCTAGAGATCCCCGACAGGGTAGCACAGATACGCAGTATTTT. This encodes CSARDPRQGSTDTQYF.

V gene TRBV5-6 combines with J gene TRBJ1-1; no firm D call. Germline CDR1 SGHDT, CDR2 YYEEEE. The CDR3 runs to 13 residues. Trimming took off 1 base at V and 6 bases at J, with 10 bases between the two ends. Here the CDR3 DNA reads TGTGCCAGCAGCTTGACGGCCCGGGCTGAAGCTTTCTTT. As protein: CASSLTARAEAFF.

About this clonotype itself: A single base separates this from a much larger clone, so it may be a read error. This chain connects TRBV20-1 to TRBJ2-5, with D maybe TRBD1 (5 bases). V was pared by 2 bases and J by 3 bases, with 7 bases between. Germline CDR1 DFQATT, CDR2 SNEGSKA (reference sequence). CDR3 length equals 12 residues. The chain's CDR3 is CSARLGEETQYF. As DNA, the CDR3 is TGCAGTGCTAGATTAGGGGAAGAGACCCAGTACTTC.

The gene calls are TRBV13 and TRBJ1-1; D might be TRBD1 (6 bases). V was pared by 4 bases and J by 1 base, with 13 bases between. Per germline, CDR1 PRHDT and CDR2 FYEKMQ (reference sequence). This CDR3 region has 15 residues. The DNA of the CDR3 is TGTGCCAGCAGCTCCAGGACAGTGTGGAACACTGAAGCTTTCTTT. Protein: CASSSRTVWNTEAFF.

This clonotype occurred a few times. V gene TRBV10-3 combines with J gene TRBJ2-7, with unresolved D. Germline CDR1 ENHRY, CDR2 SYGVKD. There are 14 residues in the CDR3. The germline V and J ends were trimmed by 2 bases and 4 bases, with 12 bases remaining between them. The DNA for the CDR3 is TGTGCCATCAGTGAGATAGGGCATCAATACGAGCAGTACTTC. Protein: CAISEIGHQYEQYF.

At least ten counts were recorded for this clonotype. The J gene is TRBJ1-5, the V gene TRBV7-9, with no clear D. Germline values: CDR1 SEHNR, CDR2 FQNEAQ (reference sequence). The V end lost 3 bases, the J end lost 0 bases, and 6 bases lay between the germline ends. CDR3 size: 14 residues. The DNA for the CDR3 is TGTGCCAGCAGCTTGGATTATAGCAATCAGCCCCAGCATTTT. Its translation: CASSLDYSNQPQHF.

This rearrangement joins TRBV21-1 to TRBJ1-2; no DNA check was done on the table's D call, TRBD1. TRBV21-1 is labeled a pseudogene. The length of the CDR3 is 18 residues. The CDR3 DNA follows: TGTGCCAGCATGCTAAGTTTGGGACAGATCTTAGCTAACTATGGCTACACCTTC. Encoded protein: CASMLSLGQILANYGYTF.